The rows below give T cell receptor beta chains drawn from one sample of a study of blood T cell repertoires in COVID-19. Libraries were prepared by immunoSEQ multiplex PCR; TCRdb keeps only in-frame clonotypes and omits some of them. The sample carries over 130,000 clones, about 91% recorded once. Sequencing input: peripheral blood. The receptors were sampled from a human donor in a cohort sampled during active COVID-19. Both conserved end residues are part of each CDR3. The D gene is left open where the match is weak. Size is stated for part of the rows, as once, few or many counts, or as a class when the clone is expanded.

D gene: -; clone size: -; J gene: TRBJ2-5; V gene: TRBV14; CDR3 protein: CASSQVYRGSRETQYF; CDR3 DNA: TGTGCCAGCAGCCAAGTGTATAGGGGGAGCAGAGAGACCCAGTACTTC
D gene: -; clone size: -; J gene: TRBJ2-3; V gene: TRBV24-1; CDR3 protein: CATSEPQGGKPYSTDTQYF; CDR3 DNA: TGTGCCACCAGTGAGCCTCAGGGGGGAAAACCTTATAGCACAGATACGCAGTATTTT
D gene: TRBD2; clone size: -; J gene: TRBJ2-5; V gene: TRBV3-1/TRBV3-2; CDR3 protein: CASSLSGGAETQYF; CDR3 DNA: TGTGCCAGCAGCCTAAGCGGGGGGGCAGAGACCCAGTACTTC
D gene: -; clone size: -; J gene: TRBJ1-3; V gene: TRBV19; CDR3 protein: CASSSGQGNTIYF; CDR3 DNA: TGTGCCAGTAGTTCAGGACAGGGAAACACCATATATTTT
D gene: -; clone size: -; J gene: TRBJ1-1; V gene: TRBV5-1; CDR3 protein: CASSFRGGNTEAFF; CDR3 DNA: TGCGCCAGCAGCTTCAGGGGTGGGAACACTGAAGCTTTCTTT
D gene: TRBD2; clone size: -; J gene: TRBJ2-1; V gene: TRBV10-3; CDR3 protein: CAISSGGPYNEQFF; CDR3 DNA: TGTGCCATCAGTAGCGGGGGCCCCTACAATGAGCAGTTCTTC
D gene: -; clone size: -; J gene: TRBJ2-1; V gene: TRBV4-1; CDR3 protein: CASSLLQYNEQFF; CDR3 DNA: TGCGCCAGCAGCCTCTTGCAGTACAATGAGCAGTTCTTC
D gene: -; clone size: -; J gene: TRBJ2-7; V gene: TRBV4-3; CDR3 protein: CASSQDPLGIYEQYF; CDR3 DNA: TGCGCCAGCAGCCAAGATCCACTAGGGATCTACGAGCAGTACTTC
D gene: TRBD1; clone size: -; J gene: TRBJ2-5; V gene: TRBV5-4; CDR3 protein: CASSLGRGQETQYF; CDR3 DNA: TGTGCCAGCAGCTTGGGCAGGGGGCAGGAGACCCAGTACTTC
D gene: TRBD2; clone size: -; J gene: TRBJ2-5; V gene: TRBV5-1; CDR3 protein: CASSLGTSGGTETQYF; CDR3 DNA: TGCGCCAGCAGCTTAGGGACTAGCGGGGGGACGGAGACCCAGTACTTC
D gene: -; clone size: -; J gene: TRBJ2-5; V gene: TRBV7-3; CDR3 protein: CASSFGQSETQYF; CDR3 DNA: TGTGCCAGCAGCTTCGGACAGTCAGAGACCCAGTACTTC
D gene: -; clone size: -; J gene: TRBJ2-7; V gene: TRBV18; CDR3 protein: CASSLGSPGVDEQYF; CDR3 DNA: TGTGCCAGCTCACTCGGATCGCCAGGGGTGGACGAGCAGTACTTC
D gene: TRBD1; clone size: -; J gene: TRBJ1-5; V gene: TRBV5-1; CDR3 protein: CASSLGQGSNQPQHF; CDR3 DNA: TGCGCCAGCAGCTTGGGACAGGGGAGCAATCAGCCCCAGCATTTT
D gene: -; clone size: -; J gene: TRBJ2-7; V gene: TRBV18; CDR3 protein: CASSPQGLIYEQYF; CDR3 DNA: TGTGCCAGCTCACCTCAGGGCCTCATCTACGAGCAGTACTTC
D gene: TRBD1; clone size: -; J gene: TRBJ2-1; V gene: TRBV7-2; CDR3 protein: CASSLGSPGTGGNEQFF; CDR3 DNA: TGTGCCAGCAGCTTAGGATCCCCCGGGACAGGGGGCAATGAGCAGTTCTTC
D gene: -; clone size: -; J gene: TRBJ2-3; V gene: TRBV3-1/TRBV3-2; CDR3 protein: CASSQWTGTDTQYF; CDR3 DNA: TGTGCCAGCAGCCAATGGACTGGAACAGATACGCAGTATTTT
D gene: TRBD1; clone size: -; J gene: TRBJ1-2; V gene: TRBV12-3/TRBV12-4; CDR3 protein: CASSLITGGGYTF; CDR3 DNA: TGTGCCAGCAGTTTAATCACAGGGGGTGGCTACACCTTC
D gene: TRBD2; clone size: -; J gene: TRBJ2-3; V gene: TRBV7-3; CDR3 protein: CASSNLAGATDTQYF; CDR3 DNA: TGTGCCAGCAGCAACCTAGCGGGGGCCACAGATACGCAGTATTTT
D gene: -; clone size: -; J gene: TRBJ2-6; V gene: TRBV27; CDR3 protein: CASSLSTGISSGANVLTF; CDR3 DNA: TGTGCCAGCAGTTTGTCCACGGGGATTAGCTCTGGGGCCAACGTCCTGACTTTC
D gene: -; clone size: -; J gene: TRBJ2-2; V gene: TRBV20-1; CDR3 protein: CSASNSMNGELFF; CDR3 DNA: TGCAGTGCTAGTAACAGCATGAACGGGGAGCTGTTTTTT
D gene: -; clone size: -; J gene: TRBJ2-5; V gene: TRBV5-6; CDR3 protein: CASSQGETQYF; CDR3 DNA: TGTGCCAGCAGTCAGGGGGAGACCCAGTACTTC
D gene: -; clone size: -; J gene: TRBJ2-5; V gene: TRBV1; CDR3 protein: CTSSQETVWTAQETQYF; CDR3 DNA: TGCACCAGCAGCCAAGAGACTGTATGGACAGCCCAAGAGACCCAGTACTTC
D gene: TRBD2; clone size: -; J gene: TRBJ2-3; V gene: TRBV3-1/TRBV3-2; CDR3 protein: CASRGGTSGGYTQYF; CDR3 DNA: TGTGCCAGCAGGGGCGGGACTAGCGGGGGCTATACGCAGTATTTT
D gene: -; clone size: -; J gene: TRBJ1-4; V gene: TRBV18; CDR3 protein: CASSPRQTNEKLFF; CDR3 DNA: TGTGCCAGCTCACCACGTCAAACTAATGAAAAACTGTTTTTT
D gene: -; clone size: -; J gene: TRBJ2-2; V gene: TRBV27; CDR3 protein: CASRKRPGLKNTGELFF; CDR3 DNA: TGTGCCAGCAGGAAGAGACCGGGGTTAAAGAACACCGGGGAGCTGTTTTTT
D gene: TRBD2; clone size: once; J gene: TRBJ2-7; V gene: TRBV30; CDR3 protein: CAWSAGLAGVYEQYF; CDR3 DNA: TGTGCCTGGAGTGCCGGACTAGCGGGGGTCTACGAGCAGTACTTC
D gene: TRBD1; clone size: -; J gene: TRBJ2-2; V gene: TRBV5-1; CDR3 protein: CASSLQGENTGELFF; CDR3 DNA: TGCGCCAGCAGCCTACAGGGGGAGAACACCGGGGAGCTGTTTTTT
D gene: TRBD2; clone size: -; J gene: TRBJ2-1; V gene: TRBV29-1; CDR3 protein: CSVLGLAGTGNEQFF; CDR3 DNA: TGCAGCGTCCTGGGACTAGCGGGGACGGGGAATGAGCAGTTCTTC
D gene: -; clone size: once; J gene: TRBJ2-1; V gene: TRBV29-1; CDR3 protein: CSVEAGGLSYNEQFF; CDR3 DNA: TGCAGCGTTGAAGCGGGGGGCCTTTCGTACAATGAGCAGTTCTTC
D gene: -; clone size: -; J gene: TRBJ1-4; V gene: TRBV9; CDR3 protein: CASSGSGRLGAFATNEKLFF; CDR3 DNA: TGTGCCAGCAGCGGATCTGGGCGATTGGGGGCATTTGCAACTAATGAAAAACTGTTTTTT
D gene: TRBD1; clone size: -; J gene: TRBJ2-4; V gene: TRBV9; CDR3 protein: CASSVEQGLALNIQYF; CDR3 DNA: TGTGCCAGCAGCGTAGAACAGGGGCTGGCCTTAAACATTCAGTACTTC
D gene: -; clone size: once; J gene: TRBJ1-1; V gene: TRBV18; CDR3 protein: CASSPPAGTMNTEAFF; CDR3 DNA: TGTGCCAGCTCACCACCGGCAGGGACTATGAACACTGAAGCTTTCTTT
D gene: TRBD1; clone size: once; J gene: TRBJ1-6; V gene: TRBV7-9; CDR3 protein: CASSQQGLSNSPLHF; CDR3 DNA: TGTGCCAGCAGCCAACAGGGGTTAAGTAATTCACCCCTCCACTTT
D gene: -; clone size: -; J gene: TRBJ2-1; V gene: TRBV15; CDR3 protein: CATSRQGSSYNEQFF; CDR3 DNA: TGTGCCACCAGCAGACAGGGGAGCTCCTACAATGAGCAGTTCTTC
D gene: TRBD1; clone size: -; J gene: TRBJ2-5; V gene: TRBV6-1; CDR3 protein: CASSELGTGAWETQYF; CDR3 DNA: TGTGCCAGCAGTGAACTCGGGACAGGAGCTTGGGAGACCCAGTACTTC
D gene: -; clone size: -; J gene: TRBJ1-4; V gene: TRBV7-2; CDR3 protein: CASSLAVRGSGEKLFF; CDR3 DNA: TGTGCCAGCAGCTTAGCTGTTCGGGGTTCTGGGGAAAAACTGTTTTTT
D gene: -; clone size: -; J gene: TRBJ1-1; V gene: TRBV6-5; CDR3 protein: CAAWRDSNTEAFF; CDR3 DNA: TGTGCCGCCTGGAGGGATTCGAACACTGAAGCTTTCTTT